The entry below gives a single TCR beta chain sequence along with its context. Its specificity is not known. This CDR3 has 14 amino acids. This entry belongs to a study of T-cell reconstitution after alpha-beta-depleted transplantation in children. General study results and limits: Some patients owed their high day-60 TCRbeta diversity to surviving recipient T cells and thymic progenitors. Among T cells one year after transplant, newly produced cells accounted for most counts and diversity. Reportedly, roughly two months post-transplant, alpha-beta T cells arose from several hundred expanded graft clones.

Preparation of the TCRbeta library involved a method that used unique molecular identifiers. TCRdb itself ran the PCR reads through MiXCR, one entry per CDR3 protein. Altogether about 3,700 distinct CDR3 sequences are present, roughly 24% being singletons, with the ten largest covering 50% to 75%. The source material was PBMCs, mostly from graft donor cells, sampled 60 days after TCRalphabeta/CD19-depleted stem cell transplant. The sequence was obtained from a boy younger than two who had a stem cell transplant for acute myeloid leukemia, so the T cells may come from the graft donor. The V call is TRBV5-2, the J call TRBJ2-3; the D call in the table, TRBD2, was not verified against the DNA. TRBV5-2 represents a pseudogene. CDR3 amino acids: CAIGPGLADSEQYF. The CDR3 region has the DNA TGTGCCATCGGCCCCGGGCTCGCGGATTCTGAGCAGTATTTT.